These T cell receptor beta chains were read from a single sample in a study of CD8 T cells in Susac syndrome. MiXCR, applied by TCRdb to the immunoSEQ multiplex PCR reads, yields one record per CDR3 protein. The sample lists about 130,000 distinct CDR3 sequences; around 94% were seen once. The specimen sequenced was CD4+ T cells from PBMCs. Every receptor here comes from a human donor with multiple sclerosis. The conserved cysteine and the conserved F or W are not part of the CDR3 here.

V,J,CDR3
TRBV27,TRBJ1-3,ASSLRPGRDTIY
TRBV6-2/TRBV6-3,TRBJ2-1,ASSLTPQGAYNEQF
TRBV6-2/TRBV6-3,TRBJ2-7,ASSKYEQY
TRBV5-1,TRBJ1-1,ASSLAPGHLNTEAF
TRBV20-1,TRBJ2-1,SARGGLINNEQF
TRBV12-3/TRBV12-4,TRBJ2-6,ASSPYGGANVLT
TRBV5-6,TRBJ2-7,ASSFRGIAAYEQY
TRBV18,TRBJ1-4,ASSPLGQGNEKLF
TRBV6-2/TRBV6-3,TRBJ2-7,ASSRTGYEQY
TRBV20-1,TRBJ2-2,SASPGTPTNTGELF
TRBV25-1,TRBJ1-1,ASSADRANTEAF
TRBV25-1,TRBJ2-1,ASSELSPHIQF
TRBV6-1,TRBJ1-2,ASRPEFNYGYT
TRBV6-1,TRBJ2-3,ASSGRTWRTDTQY
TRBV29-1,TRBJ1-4,SVGLLGDSGLRLKLF
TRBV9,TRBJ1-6,ASSPNRAPNSPLH
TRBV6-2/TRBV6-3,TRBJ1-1,ASSYSNVWGMGAF
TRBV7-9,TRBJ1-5,ASSLADTKSQPQH
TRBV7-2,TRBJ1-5,ASSPGFDHQPQH
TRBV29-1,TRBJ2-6,SVAGGRGANVLT
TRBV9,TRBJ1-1,ASSVGWGRAPEAF
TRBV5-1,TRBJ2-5,ASSLAQGPETQY
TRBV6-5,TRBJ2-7,ASSYSNLGAYEQY
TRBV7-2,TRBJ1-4,ATSYHTNEKLF
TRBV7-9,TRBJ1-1,ASSRGSPRTEAF
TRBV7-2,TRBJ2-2,ASSLGLAGGTGELF
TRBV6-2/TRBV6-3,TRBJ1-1,ASREQANTEAF
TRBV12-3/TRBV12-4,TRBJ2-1,ASSTQGTEQF
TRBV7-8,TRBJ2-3,ASSSNPGAYQTDTQY
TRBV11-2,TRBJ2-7,ASSSFSGTGDEQY
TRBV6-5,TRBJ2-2,ASSPRQGSVGELF
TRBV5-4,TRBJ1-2,ASTRDREEYGYT
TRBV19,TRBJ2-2,ASSRDAYTGELF
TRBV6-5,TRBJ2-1,ASLRSSGSYNEQF
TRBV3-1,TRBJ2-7,ASSFPGGSSYEQY
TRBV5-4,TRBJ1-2,ASSRTGPYGYT
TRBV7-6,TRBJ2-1,ASSLTPGVTDEQF
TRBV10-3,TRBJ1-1,AISGQGDTEAF
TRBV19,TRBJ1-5,ASSPLRQTGNQPQH
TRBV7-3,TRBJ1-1,ASSLAFGGTEAF
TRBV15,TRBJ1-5,ATSPRTGSNQPQH
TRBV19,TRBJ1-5,ASSWTGDSNQPQH
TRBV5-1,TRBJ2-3,ASNLVGGTDTQY
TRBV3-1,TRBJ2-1,ASSRGSGPNEQF
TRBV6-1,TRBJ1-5,ASSEGLNQPQH
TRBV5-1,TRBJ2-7,ASNESGHPVDEQY
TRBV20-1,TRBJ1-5,SATGGGSNQPQH
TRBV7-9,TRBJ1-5,ASSPVGGSNQPQH
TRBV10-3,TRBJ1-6,AINPRGDGSPLH
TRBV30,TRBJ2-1,AWSLLGLAGGNEQF